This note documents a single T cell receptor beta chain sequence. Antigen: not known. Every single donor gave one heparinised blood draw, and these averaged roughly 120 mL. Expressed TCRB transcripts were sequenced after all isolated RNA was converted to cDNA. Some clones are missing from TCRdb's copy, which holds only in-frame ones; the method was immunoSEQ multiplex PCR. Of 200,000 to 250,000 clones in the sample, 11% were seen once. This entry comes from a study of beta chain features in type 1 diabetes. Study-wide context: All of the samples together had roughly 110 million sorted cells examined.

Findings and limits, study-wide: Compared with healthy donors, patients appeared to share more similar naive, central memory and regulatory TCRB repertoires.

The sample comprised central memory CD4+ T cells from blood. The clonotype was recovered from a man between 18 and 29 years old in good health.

The CDR3 spells CASSLLRGPGYEQYF. The CDR3 nucleotides read TGTGCCAGCAGTTTATTACGGGGCCCAGGGTACGAGCAGTACTTC. The gene calls are TRBV27 and TRBJ2-7; the D call may be TRBD1 or TRBD2 (5 bases each). From germline, CDR1 is MNHEY and CDR2 SMNVEV (reference sequence). V was clipped by 1 base and J by 4 bases, with 14 bases between them. CDR3 length: 15 amino acids.